The rows below give T cell receptor beta chains drawn from one sample of a study of cytomegalovirus exposure and HLA in healthy donors. Sequenced by immunoSEQ multiplex PCR; TCRdb stores in-frame clones only, minus some. The sample holds 150,000 to 200,000 clones; roughly 80% are singletons and the top ten take about 0.77%. Sequencing was done on a sample of PBMCs. The receptors were gathered from a woman between 18 and 30 years old in good health and CMV-seronegative. Both conserved end residues are part of each CDR3. A D gene is named only where the DNA matches it firmly. The size entry is marked missing in some rows and otherwise reads once, few, many or a size class.

abundance: -; j_gene: TRBJ2-1; v_gene: TRBV9; d_gene: TRBD2; CDR3nt: TGTGCCAGCAGCTCCTTTGCGGGAGTTTCTCCCTATGAGCAGTTCTTC; CDR3aa: CASSSFAGVSPYEQFF
abundance: -; j_gene: TRBJ2-7; v_gene: TRBV7-6; d_gene: TRBD2; CDR3nt: TGTGCCAGCAGCTTAGCGAGTCGGGAGGGATACGAGCAGTACTTC; CDR3aa: CASSLASREGYEQYF
abundance: -; j_gene: TRBJ2-7; v_gene: TRBV6-1; d_gene: TRBD2; CDR3nt: TGTGCCAGCAGAATTAGCGGGAGTATCTACGAGCAGTACTTC; CDR3aa: CASRISGSIYEQYF
abundance: few; j_gene: TRBJ2-2; v_gene: TRBV7-9; d_gene: -; CDR3nt: TGTGCCAGCAGCTTAGTGGGCAGGGGATACGGGGAGCTGTTTTTT; CDR3aa: CASSLVGRGYGELFF
abundance: -; j_gene: TRBJ1-5; v_gene: TRBV19; d_gene: -; CDR3nt: TGTGCCAGTAGTATAGCTTGGGACTCCGAGGGTCAGCCCCAGCATTTT; CDR3aa: CASSIAWDSEGQPQHF
abundance: -; j_gene: TRBJ2-7; v_gene: TRBV6-5; d_gene: TRBD1; CDR3nt: TGTGCCAGCAGAGCCCAGGGGGCCAACGGGTACGAGCAGTACTTC; CDR3aa: CASRAQGANGYEQYF
abundance: -; j_gene: TRBJ2-2; v_gene: TRBV6-4; d_gene: -; CDR3nt: TGTGCCAGCAGCGGGACTCACACCCCGAAGAACACCGGGGAGCTGTTTTTT; CDR3aa: CASSGTHTPKNTGELFF
abundance: few; j_gene: TRBJ1-4; v_gene: TRBV9; d_gene: -; CDR3nt: TGTGCCAGCAGCGTAGGGCCGAATGAAAAACTGTTTTTT; CDR3aa: CASSVGPNEKLFF
abundance: few; j_gene: TRBJ2-5; v_gene: TRBV7-6; d_gene: TRBD1; CDR3nt: TGTGCCAGCAGCCCCGGACAGGGTCAGGGAGTCCGGGAGACCCAGTACTTC; CDR3aa: CASSPGQGQGVRETQYF
abundance: -; j_gene: TRBJ1-5; v_gene: TRBV19; d_gene: -; CDR3nt: TGTGCCAGTAGTATATCCCAGGGGCACCATCAGCCCCAGCATTTT; CDR3aa: CASSISQGHHQPQHF
abundance: once; j_gene: TRBJ2-1; v_gene: TRBV9; d_gene: -; CDR3nt: TGTGCCAGCAGCGTAGTCCCGGAGCTAGCACACTACAATGAGCAGTTCTTC; CDR3aa: CASSVVPELAHYNEQFF
abundance: -; j_gene: TRBJ2-7; v_gene: TRBV2; d_gene: TRBD2; CDR3nt: TGTGCCAGCAGTGAAGAGGGACTAGCCTCCACCGAGCAGTACTTC; CDR3aa: CASSEEGLASTEQYF
abundance: -; j_gene: TRBJ1-5; v_gene: TRBV5-1; d_gene: -; CDR3nt: TGCGCCAGCAGCCCCGGGGGACCCTATAGCAATCAGCCCCAGCATTTT; CDR3aa: CASSPGGPYSNQPQHF
abundance: few; j_gene: TRBJ2-5; v_gene: TRBV7-9; d_gene: TRBD1; CDR3nt: TGTGCCAGCAGCTTAGGGACAGGTTTCCAAGAGACCCAGTACTTC; CDR3aa: CASSLGTGFQETQYF
abundance: -; j_gene: TRBJ2-7; v_gene: TRBV7-2; d_gene: -; CDR3nt: TGTGCCGGCAGCTTATCCCGAGGTACAGAGCAGTACTTC; CDR3aa: CAGSLSRGTEQYF
abundance: -; j_gene: TRBJ2-6; v_gene: TRBV7-2; d_gene: -; CDR3nt: TGTGCCAGCAGCATCCCGCGGGGCTCTGGGGCCAACGTCCTGACTTTC; CDR3aa: CASSIPRGSGANVLTF
abundance: -; j_gene: TRBJ2-7; v_gene: TRBV7-2; d_gene: -; CDR3nt: TGTGCCAGCAGCCCCGAGACTAGGGGCGAGCAGTACTTC; CDR3aa: CASSPETRGEQYF
abundance: -; j_gene: TRBJ2-1; v_gene: TRBV19; d_gene: -; CDR3nt: TGTGCCAGTAGCGGCCGGAGCTCCTACAATGAGCAGTTCTTC; CDR3aa: CASSGRSSYNEQFF
abundance: -; j_gene: TRBJ2-7; v_gene: TRBV28; d_gene: -; CDR3nt: TGTGCCAGCAGCAAACAGGGGGAGCTAGCGGAGGACTACGAGCAGTACTTC; CDR3aa: CASSKQGELAEDYEQYF
abundance: -; j_gene: TRBJ2-7; v_gene: TRBV30; d_gene: -; CDR3nt: TGTGCCTGGAGTTTGGGCCCTCCCTACGAGCAGTACTTC; CDR3aa: CAWSLGPPYEQYF
abundance: once; j_gene: TRBJ2-1; v_gene: TRBV4-1; d_gene: TRBD2; CDR3nt: TGCGCCAGCAGCCAACGTACTAGCGGGAGGTTCGATGAGCAGTTCTTC; CDR3aa: CASSQRTSGRFDEQFF
abundance: -; j_gene: TRBJ1-5; v_gene: TRBV28; d_gene: -; CDR3nt: TGTGCCAGCAGTTCCCCCCGGACGGGGGGCAATCAGCCCCAGCATTTT; CDR3aa: CASSSPRTGGNQPQHF
abundance: -; j_gene: TRBJ1-1; v_gene: TRBV1; d_gene: -; CDR3nt: TGCACCAGCAGCCCCCAAAAACGGGGGAACACTGAAGCTTTCTTT; CDR3aa: CTSSPQKRGNTEAFF
abundance: -; j_gene: TRBJ1-2; v_gene: TRBV6-1; d_gene: TRBD1; CDR3nt: TGTGCCAGCACTCAATCCGGGACAGGGGGCTCAGGCTACACCTTC; CDR3aa: CASTQSGTGGSGYTF
abundance: -; j_gene: TRBJ2-5; v_gene: TRBV5-1; d_gene: TRBD1; CDR3nt: TGCGCCAGCAGCACGGGACAGCTTCAAGAGACCCAGTACTTC; CDR3aa: CASSTGQLQETQYF
abundance: -; j_gene: TRBJ2-4; v_gene: TRBV18; d_gene: TRBD2; CDR3nt: TGTGCCAGCTCACCCCAGACTAGCGGGAAGCTAGCCAAAAACATTCAGTACTTC; CDR3aa: CASSPQTSGKLAKNIQYF
abundance: -; j_gene: TRBJ2-3; v_gene: TRBV29-1; d_gene: TRBD1; CDR3nt: TGCAGCGTTCCGCATGGACAGGGGATTTTAGGCACAGATACGCAGTATTTT; CDR3aa: CSVPHGQGILGTDTQYF
abundance: -; j_gene: TRBJ1-2; v_gene: TRBV28; d_gene: -; CDR3nt: TGTGCCAGCAGTTTAGCGGGGTATGGCTACACCTTC; CDR3aa: CASSLAGYGYTF
abundance: -; j_gene: TRBJ1-1; v_gene: TRBV28; d_gene: -; CDR3nt: TGTGCCAGCAGTTTCCCTCTGGGGGCGATCTACAACACTGAAGCTTTCTTT; CDR3aa: CASSFPLGAIYNTEAFF
abundance: -; j_gene: TRBJ2-7; v_gene: TRBV7-8; d_gene: -; CDR3nt: TGTGCCAGCAGCCCCAGGGCGGGGACTCCCTACGAGCAGTACTTC; CDR3aa: CASSPRAGTPYEQYF
abundance: once; j_gene: TRBJ1-5; v_gene: TRBV7-2; d_gene: -; CDR3nt: TGTGCCAGCAGCTTACAGGGGAGCAATCAGCCCCAGCATTTT; CDR3aa: CASSLQGSNQPQHF
abundance: -; j_gene: TRBJ2-7; v_gene: TRBV30; d_gene: TRBD1; CDR3nt: TGTGCCTGGAACAAACCCCGGGACAGGTTACGGGACGAGCAGTACTTC; CDR3aa: CAWNKPRDRLRDEQYF
abundance: -; j_gene: TRBJ2-1; v_gene: TRBV7-6; d_gene: -; CDR3nt: TGTGCCAGCAGCCTAGTGGCAGGGGTGAATGAGCAGTTCTTC; CDR3aa: CASSLVAGVNEQFF
abundance: few; j_gene: TRBJ2-7; v_gene: TRBV27; d_gene: TRBD2; CDR3nt: TGTGCCAGCAGTCCAACTGGGGGGTCGGGGGGGGAGCAGTACTTC; CDR3aa: CASSPTGGSGGEQYF
abundance: -; j_gene: TRBJ1-1; v_gene: TRBV7-9; d_gene: -; CDR3nt: TGTGCCAGCAGCTATGCCACGAACATGAACACTGAAGCTTTCTTT; CDR3aa: CASSYATNMNTEAFF
abundance: -; j_gene: TRBJ2-1; v_gene: TRBV6-4; d_gene: TRBD2; CDR3nt: TGTGCCAGCAGCCAACTAGCGGGAGGGCCCAATGAGCAGTTCTTC; CDR3aa: CASSQLAGGPNEQFF
abundance: -; j_gene: TRBJ1-2; v_gene: TRBV28; d_gene: -; CDR3nt: TGTGCCAGCAGTTTCACGACGGAGATCTATGGCTACACCTTC; CDR3aa: CASSFTTEIYGYTF
abundance: -; j_gene: TRBJ2-1; v_gene: TRBV7-9; d_gene: TRBD2; CDR3nt: TGTGCCAGCAGCTCGGGACTAGCGGGAGTCAATGAGCAGTTCTTC; CDR3aa: CASSSGLAGVNEQFF
abundance: -; j_gene: TRBJ2-2; v_gene: TRBV27; d_gene: TRBD2; CDR3nt: TGTGCCAGCAGTTCGGGACTAGCGCAGAACACCGGGGAGCTGTTTTTT; CDR3aa: CASSSGLAQNTGELFF